The TCR beta chain under discussion was sequenced for a study of blood T cell repertoires in COVID-19. The overall study: The analysed material was cDNA or gDNA that came from T cells, B-cell-depleted T cells, or PBMCs.

Trimming cost V 5 bases and J 2 bases; bases outside gene matches: 15. CDR3 length: 18 amino acids. Germline V gives CDR1 SGHAT, CDR2 FQNNGV. Under the authors' procedure: Scientists estimated how many nucleated cells there were by amplifying reference gene primers. The data were produced by immunoSEQ multiplex PCR, yet TCRdb's version contains in-frame clones alone and is incomplete. The V and J calls and clone size come from that table; D and trimming were worked out from the DNA. The sample has about 240,000 clones, around 90% seen once. The sequenced material came from peripheral blood. This TCR was recovered from a woman between 40 and 50 years old who had recovered from COVID-19. The rearrangement joins TRBV11-2 to TRBJ1-1; 9 nucleotides line up with TRBD1. CDR3 protein: CASSPRRPWDRENTEAFF. The DNA of the CDR3 is TGTGCCAGCAGCCCTAGGAGACCATGGGACAGGGAAAACACTGAAGCTTTCTTT.